This T cell receptor beta chain was sequenced for a study of T cell repertoires in cytomegalovirus infection. General study findings and limits: The study found HLA-C-restricted CMV-specific TCR beta clonotypes dominating the ex vivo response.

TCRdb passed the reads through MiXCR, listing each CDR3 protein once. The sample includes tens of thousands of distinct CDR3 sequences, about 4% of them seen just once. CDR3 length: 11 residues. V was pared by 2 bases and J by 9 bases, with 5 bases between. CDR1 and CDR2 (germline): MNHNY, SVGAGI (reference sequence). This clonotype was picked up many times. Antigen specificity is unknown. The sample comprised PBMCs. This clonotype was sampled from a human donor in good health (CMV status not recorded). Some clones in this sample may be carry-over from other donors' samples. The rearrangement links TRBV6-6 to TRBJ2-1; the D gene is possibly TRBD2 (5 bases). The CDR3 is CASSYEGEQFF. The CDR3 bases are TGTGCCAGCAGTTACGAGGGTGAGCAGTTCTTC.